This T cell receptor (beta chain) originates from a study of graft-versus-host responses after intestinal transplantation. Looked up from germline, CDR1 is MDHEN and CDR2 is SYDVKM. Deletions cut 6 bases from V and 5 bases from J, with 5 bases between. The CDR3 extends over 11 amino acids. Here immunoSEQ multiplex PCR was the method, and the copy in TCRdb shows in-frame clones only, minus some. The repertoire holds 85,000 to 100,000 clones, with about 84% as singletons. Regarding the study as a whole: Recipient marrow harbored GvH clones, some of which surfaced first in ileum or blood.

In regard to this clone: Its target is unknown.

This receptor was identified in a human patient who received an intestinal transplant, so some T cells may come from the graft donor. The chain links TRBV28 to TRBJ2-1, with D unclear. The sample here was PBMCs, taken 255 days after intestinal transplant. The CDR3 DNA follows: TGTGCCAGCAGCCCTAACAATGAGCAGTTCTTC. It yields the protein CASSPNNEQFF.